This T cell receptor (beta chain) was documented in a study of T cell repertoires in cytomegalovirus infection. The germline gives CDR1 LGHNA, CDR2 YSLEER. Germline trimming cut 1 base from V and 7 bases from J; bases unmatched to any gene: 4. There are 15 residues in the CDR3. Remarks on this clonotype: Its specificity is not known.

TCRdb analysed the reads with MiXCR anew, one entry per CDR3 protein. The sample has about 830,000 distinct CDR3 sequences; approximately 29% are singletons. The starting material was cultured CD8+ T cells from PBMCs, obtained from culture after CMV antigen stimulation. The clonotype was recovered from a human donor in good health (CMV status not recorded). Some clones in this sample may be carry-over from other donors' samples. V usage is TRBV4-3 and J usage is TRBJ2-6; 7 bases align to TRBD1. This CDR3 is CASSQGDRAANVLTF. The CDR3 DNA reads as TGCGCCAGCAGCCAAGGAGACAGGGCAGCCAACGTCCTGACTTTC.